This TCR beta chain was profiled in a study of cytomegalovirus exposure and HLA in healthy donors. Background on the study: There were around 100 million unique TCR beta sequences, drawn from roughly 200 million T cells, in an earlier analysis. Study-level points and caveats: Many donors carried some public TCRs, although rarity characterized most TCR sequences. The investigators catalogued 150 to 200 TCR beta chains as cytomegalovirus-associated. It was reportedly the case that the classifier diagnosed cytomegalovirus status with high specificity and sensitivity.

This PCR relied on a set of 60 Vbeta primers and 13 Jbeta primers. TCRdb's copy holds only in-frame clones and misses some; the assay was immunoSEQ multiplex PCR. The sample lists hundreds of thousands of clones; almost 80% were seen once. Looked up from germline, CDR1 is SNHLY and CDR2 is FYNNEI. This CDR3 contains 12 residues. J gave up 10 bases and V 10 bases, and 6 bases lay outside the gene matches. Points on this clone: What it binds is unknown.

The chain couples TRBV2 to TRBJ1-6, with 8 bases identical to TRBD1. The TCR comes from a young man in good health and CMV-seronegative. Sequenced material: PBMCs. The CDR3 protein is CAKRTGMSPLHF. The CDR3 DNA sequence: TGTGCCAAACGGACAGGGATGTCACCCCTCCACTTT. Together with reference TRBV2 and TRBJ1-6, the CDR3 gives the full variable domain: EPEVTQTPSHQVTQMGQEVILRCVPISNHLYFYWYRQILGQKVEFLVSFYNNEISEKSEIFDDQFSVERPDGSNFTLKIRSTKLEDSAMYFCAKRTGMSPLHFGNGTRLTVT.